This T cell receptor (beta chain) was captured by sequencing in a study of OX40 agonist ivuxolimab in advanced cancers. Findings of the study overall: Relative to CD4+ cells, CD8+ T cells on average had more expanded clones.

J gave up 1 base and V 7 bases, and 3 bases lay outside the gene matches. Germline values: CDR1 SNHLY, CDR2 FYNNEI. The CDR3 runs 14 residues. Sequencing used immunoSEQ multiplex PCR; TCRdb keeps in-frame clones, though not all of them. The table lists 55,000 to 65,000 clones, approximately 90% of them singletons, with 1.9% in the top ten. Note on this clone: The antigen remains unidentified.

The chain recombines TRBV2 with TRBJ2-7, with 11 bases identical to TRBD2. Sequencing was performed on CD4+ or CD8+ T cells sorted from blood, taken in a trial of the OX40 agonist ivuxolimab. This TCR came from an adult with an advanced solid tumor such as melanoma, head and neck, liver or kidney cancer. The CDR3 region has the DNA TGTGCCAGCACCACTAGCGGGGGATCCTACGAGCAGTACTTC. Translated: CASTTSGGSYEQYF.